The clone carrying this TCR beta chain was seen repeatedly, ten times or more. Its antigen is still unknown. V was shortened by 3 bases and J by 10 bases, with 11 bases between the two germline ends. The CDR3 has 12 amino acids. Germline V gene data show CDR1 as SGHRS and CDR2 as YFSETQ. TCRdb re-analysed the 5' RACE reads in MiXCR, keeping a single row per CDR3 protein. The sample shows 60,000 to 65,000 distinct CDR3 sequences, approximately 22% of them seen only once. Study results and limitations: The TCR gene usage of tumor memory CD4+ T cells clustered together with blood and lymph node memory CD4+ cells and with lymph node naive CD4+ cells. Larger-cohort validation covered only one TCR beta V-J rearrangement.

The chain is built from TRBV5-1 and TRBJ2-1; maybe TRBD1 (5 bases). The source material was memory CD4+ T cells sorted from a lymph node. As to subset: memory CD4+ T cells, CD4+CD45RO+CD25-. This sequence originates from a female donor with breast cancer. The CDR3 loop is CASSSSQGEQFF. The CDR3 DNA sequence: TGCGCCAGCAGCTCGTCTCAGGGAGAGCAGTTCTTC.